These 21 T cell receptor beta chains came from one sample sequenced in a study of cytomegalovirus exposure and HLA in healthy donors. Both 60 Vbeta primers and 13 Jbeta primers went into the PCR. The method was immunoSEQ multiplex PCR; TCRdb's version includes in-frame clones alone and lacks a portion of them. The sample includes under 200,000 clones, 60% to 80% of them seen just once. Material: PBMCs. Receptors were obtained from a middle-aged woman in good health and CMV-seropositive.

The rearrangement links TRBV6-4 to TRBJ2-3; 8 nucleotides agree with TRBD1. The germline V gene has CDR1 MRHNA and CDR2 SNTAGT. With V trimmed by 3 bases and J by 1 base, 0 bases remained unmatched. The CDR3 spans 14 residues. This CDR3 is CASSEGQGTDTQYF. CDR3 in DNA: TGTGCCAGCAGTGAGGGACAGGGCACAGATACGCAGTATTTT.

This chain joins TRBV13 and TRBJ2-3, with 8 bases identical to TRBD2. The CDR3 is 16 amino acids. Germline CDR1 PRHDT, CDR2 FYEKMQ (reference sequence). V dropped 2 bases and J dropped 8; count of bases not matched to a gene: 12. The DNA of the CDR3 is TGTGCCAGCAGCTTACCTGAAATAGCGGGACGGGGTACGCAGTATTTT. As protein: CASSLPEIAGRGTQYF.

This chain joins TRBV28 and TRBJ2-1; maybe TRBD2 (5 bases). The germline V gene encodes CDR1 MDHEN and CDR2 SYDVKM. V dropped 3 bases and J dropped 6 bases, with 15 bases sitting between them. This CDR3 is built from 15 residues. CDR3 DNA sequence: TGTGCCAGCAGTTTGGCGGGCGCTCCCACCAATGAGCAGTTCTTC. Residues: CASSLAGAPTNEQFF.

DNA for the CDR3: TGTGCCAGCAGCCAACAGGGCTTGTACAACAATGAGCAGTTCTTC. Its protein is CASSQQGLYNNEQFF. The chain is built from TRBV11-2 and TRBJ2-1, with D perhaps matching TRBD1 (6 bases). Germline V gene sequence: CDR1 SGHAT, CDR2 FQNNGV. The CDR3 is 15 residues long. V was shortened by 5 bases and J by 5 bases, with 16 bases between the two germline ends.

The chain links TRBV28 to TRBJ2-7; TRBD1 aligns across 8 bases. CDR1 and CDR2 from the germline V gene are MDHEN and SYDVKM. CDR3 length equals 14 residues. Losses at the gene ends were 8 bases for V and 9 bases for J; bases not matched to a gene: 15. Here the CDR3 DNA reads TGTGCCAGCGACCCACTCAGGGGGCGTTGGGGGCAGTACTTC. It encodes CASDPLRGRWGQYF.

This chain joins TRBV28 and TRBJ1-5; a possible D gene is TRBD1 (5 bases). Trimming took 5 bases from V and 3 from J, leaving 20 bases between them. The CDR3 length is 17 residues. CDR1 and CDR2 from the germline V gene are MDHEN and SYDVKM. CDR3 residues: CASSLPPGREVNQPQHF. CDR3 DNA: TGTGCCAGCAGTCTACCGCCGGGCAGGGAGGTCAATCAGCCCCAGCATTTT. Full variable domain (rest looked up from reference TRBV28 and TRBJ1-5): DVKVTQSSRYLVKRTGEKVFLECVQDMDHENMFWYRQDPGLGLRLIYFSYDVKMKEKGDIPEGYSVSREKKERFSLILESASTNQTSMYLCASSLPPGREVNQPQHFGDGTRLSIL.

The CDR3 spells CASSPRPSVHYGYTF. The CDR3 bases are TGTGCCAGCAGTCCACGACCAAGCGTGCACTATGGCTACACCTTC. The genes are TRBV27 and TRBJ1-2; D remains ambiguous. Germline CDR1 is MNHEY and CDR2 is SMNVEV (reference sequence). The CDR3 length is 15 residues. The V end was cut by 5 bases, the J end by 3 bases, with 16 bases between.

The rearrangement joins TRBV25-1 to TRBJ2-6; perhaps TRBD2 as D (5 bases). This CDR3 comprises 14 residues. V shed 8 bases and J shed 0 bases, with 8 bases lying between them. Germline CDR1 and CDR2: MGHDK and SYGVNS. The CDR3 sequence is CASFGDSGANVLTF. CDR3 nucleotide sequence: TGTGCCAGCTTCGGGGACTCTGGGGCCAACGTCCTGACTTTC.

The CDR3 here is CASSPRRVQPHGYTF. The CDR3 DNA reads as TGTGCCAGCAGCCCCCGGCGGGTGCAGCCCCATGGCTACACCTTC. The chain carries TRBV11-2 and TRBJ1-2; no clear D gene. Trimming removed 5 bases from V and 6 bases from J, with 19 bases in between. This CDR3 has 15 amino acids. Looked up from germline, CDR1 is SGHAT and CDR2 is FQNNGV.

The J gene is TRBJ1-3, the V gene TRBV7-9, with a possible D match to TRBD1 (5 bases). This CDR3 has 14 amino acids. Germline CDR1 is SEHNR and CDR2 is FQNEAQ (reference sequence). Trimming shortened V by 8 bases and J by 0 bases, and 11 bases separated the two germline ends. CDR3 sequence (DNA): TGTGCCAGCGGCAGGGCCGTCTCTGGAAACACCATATATTTT. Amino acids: CASGRAVSGNTIYF.

The CDR3 sequence: CAWRTSGRARAGELFF. The DNA of the CDR3 is TGTGCCTGGAGGACTAGCGGGAGGGCCCGCGCCGGGGAGCTGTTTTTT. The chain combines TRBV30 with TRBJ2-2; TRBD2 matches 14 bases. Per germline, CDR1 GTSNPN and CDR2 SVGIG (reference sequence). After removal of 3 bases from V and 6 bases from J, the junction contained 6 bases not matched to a gene. The CDR3 is 16 amino acids.

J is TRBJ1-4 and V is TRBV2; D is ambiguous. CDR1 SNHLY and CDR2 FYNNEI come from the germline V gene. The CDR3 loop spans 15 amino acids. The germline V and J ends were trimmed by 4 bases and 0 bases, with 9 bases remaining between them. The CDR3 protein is CASSGEGTTNEKLFF. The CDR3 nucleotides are TGTGCCAGCAGTGGGGAGGGAACAACTAATGAAAAACTGTTTTTT.

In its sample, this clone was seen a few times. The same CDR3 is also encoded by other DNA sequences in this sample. The CDR3 nucleotides are TGTGCCAGCAGTTACTCGGCAGGAAGGACTGAAGCTTTCTTT. This encodes CASSYSAGRTEAFF. The rearrangement joins TRBV6-5 to TRBJ1-1; no clear D gene. The ends were cut back, 0 bases at V and 5 bases at J, with 10 bases in the middle. This CDR3 comprises 14 residues. In germline, CDR1 is MNHEY, CDR2 SVGAGI.

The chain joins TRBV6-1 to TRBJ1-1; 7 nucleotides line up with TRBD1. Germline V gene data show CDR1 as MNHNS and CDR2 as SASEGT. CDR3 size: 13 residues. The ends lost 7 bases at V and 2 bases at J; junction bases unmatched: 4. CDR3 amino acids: CASKGAANTEAFF. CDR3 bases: TGTGCCAGCAAGGGGGCGGCAAACACTGAAGCTTTCTTT.

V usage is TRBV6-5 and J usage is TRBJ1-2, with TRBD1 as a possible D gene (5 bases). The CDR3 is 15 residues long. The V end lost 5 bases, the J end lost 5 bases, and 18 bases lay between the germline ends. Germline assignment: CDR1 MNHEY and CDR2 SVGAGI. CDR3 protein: CASSVIAGLGYGYTF. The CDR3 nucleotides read TGTGCCAGCAGTGTCATCGCGGGGCTAGGGTATGGCTACACCTTC.

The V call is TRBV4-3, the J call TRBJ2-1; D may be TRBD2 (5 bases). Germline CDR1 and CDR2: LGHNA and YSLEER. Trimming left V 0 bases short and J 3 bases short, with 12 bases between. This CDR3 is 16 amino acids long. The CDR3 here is CASSQDWEQVYNEQFF. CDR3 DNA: TGCGCCAGCAGCCAAGACTGGGAGCAGGTCTACAATGAGCAGTTCTTC.

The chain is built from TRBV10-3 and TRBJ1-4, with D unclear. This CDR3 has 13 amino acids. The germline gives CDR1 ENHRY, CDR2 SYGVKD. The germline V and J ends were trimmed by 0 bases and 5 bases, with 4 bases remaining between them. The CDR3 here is CAISESANEKLFF. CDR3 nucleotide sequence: TGTGCCATCAGTGAGTCAGCGAATGAAAAACTGTTTTTT.

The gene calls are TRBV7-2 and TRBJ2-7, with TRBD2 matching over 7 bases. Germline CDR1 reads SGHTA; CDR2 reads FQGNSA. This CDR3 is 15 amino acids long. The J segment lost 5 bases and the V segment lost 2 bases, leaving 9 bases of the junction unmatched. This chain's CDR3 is CASSLSGGGPHEQYF. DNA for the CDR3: TGTGCCAGCAGCTTATCCGGGGGAGGGCCGCACGAGCAGTACTTC.

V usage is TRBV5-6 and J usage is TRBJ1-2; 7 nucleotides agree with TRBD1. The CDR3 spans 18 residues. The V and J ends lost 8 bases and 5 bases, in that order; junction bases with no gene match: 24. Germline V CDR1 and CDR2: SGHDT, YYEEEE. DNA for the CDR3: TGTGCCAGGGCCGGGACAGAAGACCGGCGCCCATGGGATTATGGCTACACCTTC. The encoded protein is CARAGTEDRRPWDYGYTF.

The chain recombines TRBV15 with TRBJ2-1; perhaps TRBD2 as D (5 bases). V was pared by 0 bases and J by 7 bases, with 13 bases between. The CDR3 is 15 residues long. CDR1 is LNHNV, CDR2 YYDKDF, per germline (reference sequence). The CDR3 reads CATSRDPGFGNEQFF. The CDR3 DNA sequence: TGTGCCACCAGCAGAGATCCGGGATTCGGGAATGAGCAGTTCTTC.

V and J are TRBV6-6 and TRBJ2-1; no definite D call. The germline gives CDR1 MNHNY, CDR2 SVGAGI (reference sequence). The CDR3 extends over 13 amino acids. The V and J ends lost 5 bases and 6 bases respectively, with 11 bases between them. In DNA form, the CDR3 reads TGTGCCAGCAGTAGTCCCGAGGTCAATGAGCAGTTCTTC. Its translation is CASSSPEVNEQFF.